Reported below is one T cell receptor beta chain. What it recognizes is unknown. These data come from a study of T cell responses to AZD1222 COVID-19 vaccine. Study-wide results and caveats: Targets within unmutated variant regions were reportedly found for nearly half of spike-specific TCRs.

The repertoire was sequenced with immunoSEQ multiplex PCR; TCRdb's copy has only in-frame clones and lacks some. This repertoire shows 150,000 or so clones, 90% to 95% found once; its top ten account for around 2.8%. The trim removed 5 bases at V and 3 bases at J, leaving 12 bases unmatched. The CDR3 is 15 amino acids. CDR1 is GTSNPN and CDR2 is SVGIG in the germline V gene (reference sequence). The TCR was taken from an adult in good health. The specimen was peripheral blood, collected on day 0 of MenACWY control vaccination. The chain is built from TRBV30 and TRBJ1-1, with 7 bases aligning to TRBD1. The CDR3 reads CAWGLPDRLYTEAFF. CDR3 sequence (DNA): TGTGCCTGGGGTCTTCCGGACAGGCTTTACACTGAAGCTTTCTTT.